This T cell receptor (beta chain) appears in the sequencing data of a study of shared clonotypes between healthy human individuals. On this clone: Its antigen is as yet unknown.

Whole-study findings and limits: The sole specimen, blood, was sampled, and tissue repertoires likely differ.

Donors, without exception, were Caucasian adults residing in Nashville, Tennessee. TCRdb keeps only in-frame clones here, not all; method: immunoSEQ multiplex PCR. The profile shows some 450,000 clones, approximately 71% of them singletons. CDR1 and CDR2 from the germline V gene are SGHNT and YENEEA. V dropped 0 bases and J dropped 1 base, with 2 bases sitting between them. The CDR3 is 13 amino acids. V usage is TRBV11-3 and J usage is TRBJ2-3; D unclear. The sequencing input was PBMCs. This TCR derives from a woman between 35 and 50 years old in good health. Some clones in this sample may be carry-over from other donors' samples. As DNA, the CDR3 is TGTGCCAGCAGCTTAGAAGGCACAGATACGCAGTATTTT. It translates to CASSLEGTDTQYF.